The 20 T cell receptor beta chains below were found in one sample sequenced in a study of cytomegalovirus exposure and HLA in healthy donors. PCR involved 60 Vbeta and 13 Jbeta primers. Sequencing used immunoSEQ multiplex PCR; TCRdb keeps in-frame clones, though not all of them. The sample lists 150,000 to 200,000 clones, over 60% seen once, with approximately 1.6% in the top ten. Specimen: PBMCs. The receptors derive from a girl aged 5-17 years in good health and CMV-seronegative.

The chain employs TRBV2 and TRBJ1-1; D perhaps matches TRBD1 (6 bases). The V and J ends lost 7 bases and 8 bases respectively, with 14 bases between them. This CDR3 region has 12 residues. Looked up from germline, CDR1 is SNHLY and CDR2 is FYNNEI. In nucleotides, the CDR3 is TGTGCCAGCACCGACAGGCGGCAGGAAGCTTTCTTT. It is translated as CASTDRRQEAFF.

V and J are TRBV4-1 and TRBJ1-2; 10 nucleotides align to TRBD1. Trimming removed 2 bases from V and 1 base from J; junction bases left unmatched: 4. Germline values: CDR1 MGHRA, CDR2 YSYEKL. This CDR3 region has 16 residues. The CDR3 DNA follows: TGCGCCAGCAGCCAACCGGACAGGGGGTATAACTATGGCTACACCTTC. As protein: CASSQPDRGYNYGYTF.

The genes are TRBV27 and TRBJ2-1; D may be TRBD2 (5 bases). The V end was cut by 6 bases, the J end by 4 bases, with 13 bases between. Germline loops: CDR1 MNHEY, CDR2 SMNVEV (reference sequence). The CDR3 is 14 residues long. This chain's CDR3 is CASSSGTGYNEQFF. The CDR3 DNA reads TGTGCCAGCAGCTCGGGAACTGGTTACAATGAGCAGTTCTTC.

The chain is built from TRBV6-1 and TRBJ1-1, with 8 nucleotides matching TRBD1. After removal of 6 bases from V and 8 bases from J, the junction contained 5 bases not matched to a gene. The germline V gene encodes CDR1 MNHNS and CDR2 SASEGT. This CDR3 is built from 12 residues. DNA for the CDR3: TGTGCCAGCAGAATCGACAGGGGAGAAGCTTTCTTT. Its protein product is CASRIDRGEAFF.

J is TRBJ2-1 and V is TRBV5-1; 7 nucleotides line up with TRBD1. The CDR3 loop spans 15 amino acids. Per the germline V gene, CDR1 is SGHRS and CDR2 is YFSETQ. J was trimmed by 4 bases and V by 4 bases; bases with no gene match: 8. CDR3 sequence reads: CASSPGGEGYNEQFF. The DNA for the CDR3 is TGCGCCAGCAGCCCAGGGGGAGAAGGGTACAATGAGCAGTTCTTC. The variable domain in full, completed from reference TRBV5-1 and TRBJ2-1, reads KAGVTQTPRYLIKTRGQQVTLSCSPISGHRSVSWYQQTPGQGLQFLFEYFSETQRNKGNFPGRFSGRQFSNSRSEMNVSTLELGDSALYLCASSPGGEGYNEQFFGPGTRLTVL.

The chain recombines TRBV4-2 with TRBJ1-2; TRBD1 agrees at 9 bases. Germline trimming cut 1 base from V and 4 bases from J; bases unmatched to any gene: 7. The CDR3 has 16 residues. The germline V gene has CDR1 LGHNA and CDR2 YNFKEQ. The CDR3 region is CASSQGPTGGGYGYTF. For the CDR3, the DNA is TGTGCCAGCAGCCAAGGCCCGACAGGGGGAGGCTATGGCTACACCTTC.

The chain employs TRBV7-9 and TRBJ1-2; D is possibly TRBD1 (5 bases). There are 13 residues in the CDR3. Germline CDR1 is SEHNR and CDR2 is FQNEAQ (reference sequence). V lost 6 bases and J lost 2, with 10 bases in between. The CDR3 region has the DNA TGTGCCAGCAGTTTTGACAGCAACTATGGCTACACCTTC. It is translated as CASSFDSNYGYTF.

V and J are TRBV27 and TRBJ1-3; D uncertain. The CDR3 spans 14 residues. Trimming pared 4 bases from V and 0 bases from J, leaving 7 bases between. Per germline, CDR1 MNHEY and CDR2 SMNVEV (reference sequence). The CDR3: CASSSAGSGNTIYF. CDR3 nucleotides: TGTGCCAGCAGTTCCGCCGGCTCTGGAAACACCATATATTTT.

The rearrangement uses TRBV11-2 and TRBJ1-1, with D unresolved. CDR1 and CDR2 from the germline V gene are SGHAT and FQNNGV. Trimming pared 8 bases from V and 6 bases from J, leaving 25 bases between. The CDR3 covers 16 residues. The CDR3 DNA reads as TGTGCCAGCGACAATGAGGGAAGTCCTTTGCGGGCTGAAGCTTTCTTT. It translates to CASDNEGSPLRAEAFF.

The chain joins TRBV5-1 to TRBJ2-5, with a tentative D call TRBD1 (6 bases). The better agreement between TRBJ2-7 and the DNA end casts doubt on the J call. CDR1 is SGHRS, CDR2 YFSETQ, per germline. The length of the CDR3 is 15 residues. The CDR3 spells CASSLGGQGNHEQYF. In DNA, the CDR3 is TGCGCCAGCAGCTTGGGAGGGCAGGGGAACCACGAGCAGTACTTC.

This sequence joins TRBV30 and TRBJ1-1; D perhaps matches TRBD1 (5 bases). This CDR3 comprises 13 residues. With 0 bases removed from V and 3 bases from J, the gap between germline ends came to 8 bases. Looked up from germline, CDR1 is GTSNPN and CDR2 is SVGIG (reference sequence). The CDR3 loop is CAWSVQADTEAFF. The CDR3 DNA reads as TGTGCCTGGAGTGTACAGGCCGACACTGAAGCTTTCTTT. The complete variable domain, with remaining parts taken from reference TRBV30 and TRBJ1-1, reads SQTIHQWPATLVQPVGSPLSLECTVEGTSNPNLYWYRQAAGRGLQLLFYSVGIGQISSEVPQNLSASRPQDRQFILSSKKLLLSDSGFYLCAWSVQADTEAFFGQGTRLTVV.

This clone was seen once. Since the CDR3 does not end with the conserved phenylalanine or tryptophan, this likely comes from a read error. It is unclear where the CDR3 begins or ends on the DNA, so no DNA is shown, and the CDR3 is as TCRdb lists it. This chain links TRBV14 with TRBJ2-7; TRBD2, the table's D call, was not compared with the DNA. From its first to its last residue, the CDR3 has 10 amino acids. In germline, CDR1 is SGHDN, CDR2 FVKESK. CDR3 in amino acids: CASSQRGWGL.

Written as DNA, the CDR3 is TGTGCCACCAGCAGAGATAAAGCAGAGGGGGGGAATCAGCCCCAGCATTTT. Translation: CATSRDKAEGGNQPQHF. The chain combines TRBV15 with TRBJ1-5, with D maybe TRBD1 (6 bases). Per the germline V gene, CDR1 is LNHNV and CDR2 is YYDKDF (reference sequence). Trimming removed 0 bases at V and 4 bases at J, with 16 bases between. CDR3 length equals 17 residues.

CDR3 sequence: CASSSRTSGVSDEQFF. CDR3 nucleotide sequence: TGTGCCAGCAGTTCCCGGACTAGCGGGGTCTCGGATGAGCAGTTCTTC. The chain is built from TRBV11-1 and TRBJ2-1; 12 nucleotides agree with TRBD2. This CDR3 contains 16 residues. Germline loops: CDR1 SGHAT, CDR2 FQDESV (reference sequence). Unmatched junction bases numbered 11, after V lost 6 bases and J lost 8 bases.

The chain couples TRBV9 to TRBJ1-1; D perhaps matches TRBD1 (6 bases). Trimming took 7 bases from V and 4 from J, leaving 23 bases between them. CDR3 length equals 16 residues. Germline CDR1 and CDR2: SGDLS and YYNGEE. This CDR3 is CASSPYMGASGTEAFF. The CDR3 bases are TGTGCCAGCTCCCCATATATGGGGGCCTCGGGCACTGAAGCTTTCTTT.

The chain recombines TRBV5-1 with TRBJ1-5; D not certain. Trimming left V 1 base short and J 9 bases short, with 5 bases between. Germline lookup yields CDR1 SGHRS and CDR2 YFSETQ. The CDR3 is made up of 11 amino acids. The CDR3 loop is CASSLILPQHF. CDR3 nucleotides: TGCGCCAGCAGCTTGATATTGCCCCAGCATTTT.

The J gene is TRBJ1-1, the V gene TRBV5-6; D is perhaps TRBD1 (5 bases). The germline gives CDR1 SGHDT, CDR2 YYEEEE. There are 15 residues in the CDR3. V was cut by 0 bases and J by 1 base, with 10 bases left in between. The CDR3 nucleotides read TGTGCCAGCAGCTTGGAGCCCAGGGAGAACACTGAAGCTTTCTTT. Its protein product is CASSLEPRENTEAFF.

The chain uses TRBV14 and TRBJ2-7; TRBD1 matches at 7 bases. Germline loops: CDR1 SGHDN, CDR2 FVKESK. J lost 3 bases, V lost 1 base, and 3 bases had no gene match. The CDR3 spans 14 residues. CDR3 in amino acids: CASSQGTGDYEQYF. The CDR3 nucleotides are TGTGCCAGCAGCCAAGGGACAGGCGACTACGAGCAGTACTTC.

This chain joins TRBV6-1 and TRBJ1-5; possible D gene TRBD1, 6 bases. V lost 7 bases and J 4 bases, leaving 11 bases between the germline ends. The CDR3 length is 13 residues. Germline loops: CDR1 MNHNS, CDR2 SASEGT. The CDR3 DNA sequence: TGTGCCAGCACTGGACAGAGAAATCAGCCCCAGCATTTT. As protein: CASTGQRNQPQHF.

This chain connects TRBV5-4 to TRBJ2-1, with D tentatively TRBD2 (5 bases). Trimming took off 2 bases at V and 8 bases at J, with 8 bases between the two ends. The germline gives CDR1 SGHNT, CDR2 YYREEE (reference sequence). The CDR3 length is 12 residues. DNA of the CDR3: TGTGCCAGCAGCTTAAGCGGCGATGAGCAGTTCTTC. Its translation: CASSLSGDEQFF. Full variable domain (rest looked up from reference TRBV5-4 and TRBJ2-1): ETGVTQSPTHLIKTRGQQVTLRCSSQSGHNTVSWYQQALGQGPQFIFQYYREEENGRGNFPPRFSGLQFPNYSSELNVNALELDDSALYLCASSLSGDEQFFGPGTRLTVL.